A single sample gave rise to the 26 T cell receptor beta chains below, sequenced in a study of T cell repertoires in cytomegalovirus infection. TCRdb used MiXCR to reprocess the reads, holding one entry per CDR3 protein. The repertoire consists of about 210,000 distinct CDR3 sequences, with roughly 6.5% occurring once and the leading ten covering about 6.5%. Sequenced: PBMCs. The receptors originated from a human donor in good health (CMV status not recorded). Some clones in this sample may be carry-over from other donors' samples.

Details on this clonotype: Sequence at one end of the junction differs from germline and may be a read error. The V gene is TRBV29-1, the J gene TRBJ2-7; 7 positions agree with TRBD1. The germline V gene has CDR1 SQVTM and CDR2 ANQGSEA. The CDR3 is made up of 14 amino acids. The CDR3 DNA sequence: TGCAGCGTTGAAGTCCGGGACAGCACCTACGGGCAGTACTTC. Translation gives CSVEVRDSTYGQYF.

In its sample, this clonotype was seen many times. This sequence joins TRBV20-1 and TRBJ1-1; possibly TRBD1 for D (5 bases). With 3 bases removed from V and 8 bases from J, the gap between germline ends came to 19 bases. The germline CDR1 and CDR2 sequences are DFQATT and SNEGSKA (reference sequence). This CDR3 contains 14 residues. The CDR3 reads CSARGSRGEGEAFF. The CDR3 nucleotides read TGCAGTGCTAGGGGCAGTCGGGGGGAGGGGGAAGCTTTCTTT.

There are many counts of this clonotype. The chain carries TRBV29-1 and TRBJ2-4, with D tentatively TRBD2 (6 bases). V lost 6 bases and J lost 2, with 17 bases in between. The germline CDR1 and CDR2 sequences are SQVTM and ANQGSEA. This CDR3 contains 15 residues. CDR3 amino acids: CSVPAGAGSKNIQYF. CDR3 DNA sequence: TGCAGCGTCCCGGCGGGCGCGGGGTCCAAAAACATTCAGTACTTC.

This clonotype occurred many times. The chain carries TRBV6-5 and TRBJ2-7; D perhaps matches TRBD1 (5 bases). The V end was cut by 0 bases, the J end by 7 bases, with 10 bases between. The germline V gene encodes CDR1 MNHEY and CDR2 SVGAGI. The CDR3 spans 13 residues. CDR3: CASSYSTGIEQYF. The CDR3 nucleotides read TGTGCCAGCAGTTACTCAACAGGAATAGAGCAGTACTTC.

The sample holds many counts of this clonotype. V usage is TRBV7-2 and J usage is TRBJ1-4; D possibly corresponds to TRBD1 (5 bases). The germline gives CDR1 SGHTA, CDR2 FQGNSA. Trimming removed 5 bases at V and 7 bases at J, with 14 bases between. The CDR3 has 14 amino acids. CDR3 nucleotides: TGTGCCAGCAGCGACCAGGGTTTAGGTGAAAAACTGTTTTTT. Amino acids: CASSDQGLGEKLFF.

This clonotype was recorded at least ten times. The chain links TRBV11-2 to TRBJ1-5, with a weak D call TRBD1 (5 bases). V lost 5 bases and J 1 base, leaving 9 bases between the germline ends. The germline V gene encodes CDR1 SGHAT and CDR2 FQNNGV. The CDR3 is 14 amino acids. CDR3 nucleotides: TGTGCCAGCAGCCCCCGGGACAGCAATCAGCCCCAGCATTTT. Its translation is CASSPRDSNQPQHF.

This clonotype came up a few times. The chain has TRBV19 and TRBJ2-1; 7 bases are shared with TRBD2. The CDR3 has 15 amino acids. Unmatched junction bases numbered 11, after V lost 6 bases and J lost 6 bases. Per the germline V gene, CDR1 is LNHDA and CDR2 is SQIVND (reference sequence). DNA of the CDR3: TGTGCCAGTAGAGATACGGGGGGTGGTTCCAATGAGCAGTTCTTC. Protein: CASRDTGGGSNEQFF.

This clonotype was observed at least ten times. CDR3 protein: CASSLGSGGSYEQYF. The CDR3, as DNA: TGTGCCAGCAGTTTGGGGTCTGGGGGTAGCTACGAGCAGTACTTC. V usage is TRBV28 and J usage is TRBJ2-7; D possibly uses TRBD1 or TRBD2 (5 bases each). In germline, CDR1 is MDHEN, CDR2 SYDVKM. V was pared by 3 bases and J by 3 bases, with 15 bases between. CDR3 length: 15 amino acids.

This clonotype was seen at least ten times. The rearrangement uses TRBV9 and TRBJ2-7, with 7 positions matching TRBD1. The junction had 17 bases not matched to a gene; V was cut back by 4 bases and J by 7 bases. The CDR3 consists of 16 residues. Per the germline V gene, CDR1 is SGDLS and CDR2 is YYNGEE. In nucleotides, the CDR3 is TGTGCCAGCAGCCACCCCGAAGACAGGGTAGTAGGTGAGCAGTACTTC. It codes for CASSHPEDRVVGEQYF.

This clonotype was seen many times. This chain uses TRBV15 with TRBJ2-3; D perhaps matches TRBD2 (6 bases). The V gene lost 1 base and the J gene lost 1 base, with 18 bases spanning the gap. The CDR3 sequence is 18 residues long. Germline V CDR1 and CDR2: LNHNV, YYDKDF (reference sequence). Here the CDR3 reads CATSRGGGALIRTDTQYF. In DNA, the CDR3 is TGTGCCACCAGCAGAGGGGGAGGAGCCCTCATACGCACAGATACGCAGTATTTT.

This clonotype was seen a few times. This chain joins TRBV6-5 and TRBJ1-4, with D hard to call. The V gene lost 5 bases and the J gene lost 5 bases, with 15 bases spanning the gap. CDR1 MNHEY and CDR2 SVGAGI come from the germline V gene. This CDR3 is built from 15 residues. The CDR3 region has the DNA TGTGCCAGCAGTCGCTCGTGGGGTTCAAATGAAAAACTGTTTTTT. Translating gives CASSRSWGSNEKLFF.

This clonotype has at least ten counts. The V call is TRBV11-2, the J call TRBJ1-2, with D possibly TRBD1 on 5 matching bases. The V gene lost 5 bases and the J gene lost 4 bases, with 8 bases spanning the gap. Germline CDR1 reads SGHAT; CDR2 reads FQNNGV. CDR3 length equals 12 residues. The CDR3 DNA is TGTGCCAGCAGCCGGGACCTCTATGGCTACACCTTC. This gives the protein CASSRDLYGYTF.

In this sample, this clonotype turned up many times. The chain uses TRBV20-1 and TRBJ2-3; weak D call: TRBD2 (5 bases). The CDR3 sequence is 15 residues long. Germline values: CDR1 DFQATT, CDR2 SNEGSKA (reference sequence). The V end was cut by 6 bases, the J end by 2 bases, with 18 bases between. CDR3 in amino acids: CSAEERVGNTDTQYF. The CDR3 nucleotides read TGCAGTGCGGAGGAGCGAGTGGGGAACACAGATACGCAGTATTTT.

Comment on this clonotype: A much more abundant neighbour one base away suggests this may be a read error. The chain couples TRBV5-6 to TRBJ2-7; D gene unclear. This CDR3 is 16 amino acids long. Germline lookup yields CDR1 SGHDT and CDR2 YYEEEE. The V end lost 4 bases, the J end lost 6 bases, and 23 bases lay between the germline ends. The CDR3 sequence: CASSTLIGTATSEQYF. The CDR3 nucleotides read TGTGCCAGCAGCACCCTGATTGGTACCGCCACGAGCGAGCAGTACTTC.

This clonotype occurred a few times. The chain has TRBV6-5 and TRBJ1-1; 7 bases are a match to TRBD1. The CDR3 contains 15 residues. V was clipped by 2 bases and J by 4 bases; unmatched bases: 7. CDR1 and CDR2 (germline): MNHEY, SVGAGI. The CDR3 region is CASSYPRTGVTEAFF. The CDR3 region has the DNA TGTGCCAGCAGTTACCCGAGAACAGGGGTCACTGAAGCTTTCTTT.

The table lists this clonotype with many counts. The CDR3 sequence is CATTGSTEAFF. In DNA form, the CDR3 reads TGTGCCACCACAGGGTCTACTGAAGCTTTCTTT. The chain couples TRBV10-3 to TRBJ1-1, with D perhaps TRBD1 (6 bases). The CDR3 consists of 11 residues. Germline lookup yields CDR1 ENHRY and CDR2 SYGVKD. With 10 bases removed from V and 5 bases from J, the gap between germline ends came to 11 bases.

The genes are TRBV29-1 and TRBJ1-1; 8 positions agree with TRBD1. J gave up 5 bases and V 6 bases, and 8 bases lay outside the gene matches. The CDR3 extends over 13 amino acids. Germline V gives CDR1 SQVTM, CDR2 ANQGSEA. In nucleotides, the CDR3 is TGCAGCGTAGCCACAGGGGGGGGGACTGAAGCTTTCTTT. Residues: CSVATGGGTEAFF. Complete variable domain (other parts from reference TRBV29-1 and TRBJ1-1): SAVISQKPSRDICQRGTSLTIQCQVDSQVTMMFWYRQQPGQSLTLIATANQGSEATYESGFVIDKFPISRPNLTFSTLTVSNMSPEDSSIYLCSVATGGGTEAFFGQGTRLTVV.

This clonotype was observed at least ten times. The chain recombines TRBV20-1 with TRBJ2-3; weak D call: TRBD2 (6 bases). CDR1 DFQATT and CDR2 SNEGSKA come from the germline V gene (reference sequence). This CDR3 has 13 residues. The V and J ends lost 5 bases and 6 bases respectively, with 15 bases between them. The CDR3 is CSAPMEGTDTQYF. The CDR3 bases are TGCAGTGCTCCGATGGAGGGGACCGATACGCAGTATTTT.

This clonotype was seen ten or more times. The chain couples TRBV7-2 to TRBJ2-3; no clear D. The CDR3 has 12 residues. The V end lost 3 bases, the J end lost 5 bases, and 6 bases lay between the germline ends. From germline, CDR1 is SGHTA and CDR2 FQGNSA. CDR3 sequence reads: CASSLLGDTQYF. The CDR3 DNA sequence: TGTGCCAGCAGCTTGCTTGGAGATACGCAGTATTTT.

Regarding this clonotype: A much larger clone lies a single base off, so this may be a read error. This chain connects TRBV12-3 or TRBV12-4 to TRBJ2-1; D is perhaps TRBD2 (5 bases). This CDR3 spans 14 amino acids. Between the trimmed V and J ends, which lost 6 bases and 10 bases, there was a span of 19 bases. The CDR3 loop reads CASRSFGPRGEQFF. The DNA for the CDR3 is TGTGCCAGCAGGTCCTTTGGTCCTCGAGGGGAGCAGTTCTTC.

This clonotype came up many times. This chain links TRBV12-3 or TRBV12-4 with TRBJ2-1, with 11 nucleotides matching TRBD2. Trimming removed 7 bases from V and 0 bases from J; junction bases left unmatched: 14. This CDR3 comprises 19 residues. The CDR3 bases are TGTGCCAGCACACTCCCCCCATCTAGCGGGGGGAGCTCCTACAATGAGCAGTTCTTC. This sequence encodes CASTLPPSSGGSSYNEQFF.

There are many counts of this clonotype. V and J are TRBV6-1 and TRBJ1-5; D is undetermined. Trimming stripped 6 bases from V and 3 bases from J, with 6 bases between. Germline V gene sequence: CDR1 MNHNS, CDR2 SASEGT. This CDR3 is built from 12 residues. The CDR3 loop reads CASSRLNQPQHF. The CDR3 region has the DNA TGTGCCAGCAGCCGTCTCAATCAGCCCCAGCATTTT.

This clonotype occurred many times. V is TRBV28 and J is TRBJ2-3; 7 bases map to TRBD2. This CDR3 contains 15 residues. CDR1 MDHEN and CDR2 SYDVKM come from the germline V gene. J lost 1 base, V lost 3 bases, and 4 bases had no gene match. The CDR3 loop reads CASSFRGVRTDTQYF. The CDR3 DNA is TGTGCCAGCAGTTTCCGGGGGGTCCGCACAGATACGCAGTATTTT. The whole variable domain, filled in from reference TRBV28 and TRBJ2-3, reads DVKVTQSSRYLVKRTGEKVFLECVQDMDHENMFWYRQDPGLGLRLIYFSYDVKMKEKGDIPEGYSVSREKKERFSLILESASTNQTSMYLCASSFRGVRTDTQYFGPGTRLTVL.

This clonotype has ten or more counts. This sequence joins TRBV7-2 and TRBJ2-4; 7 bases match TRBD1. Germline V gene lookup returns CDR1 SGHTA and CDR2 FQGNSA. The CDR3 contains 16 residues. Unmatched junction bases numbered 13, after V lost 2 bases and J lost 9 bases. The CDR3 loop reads CASSLNRGRDGPIQYF. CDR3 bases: TGTGCCAGCAGCTTAAACAGGGGCCGGGATGGGCCCATTCAGTACTTC. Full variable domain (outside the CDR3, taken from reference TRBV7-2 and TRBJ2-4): GAGVSQSPSNKVTEKGKDVELRCDPISGHTALYWYRQSLGQGLEFLIYFQGNSAPDKSGLPSDRFSAERTGGSVSTLTIQRTQQEDSAVYLCASSLNRGRDGPIQYFGAGTRLSVL.

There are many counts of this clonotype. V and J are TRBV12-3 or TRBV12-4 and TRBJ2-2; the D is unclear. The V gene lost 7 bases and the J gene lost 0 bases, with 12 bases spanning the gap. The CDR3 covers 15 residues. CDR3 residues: CASTSGSPNTGELFF. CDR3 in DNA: TGTGCCAGCACCTCTGGTTCACCGAACACCGGGGAGCTGTTTTTT.

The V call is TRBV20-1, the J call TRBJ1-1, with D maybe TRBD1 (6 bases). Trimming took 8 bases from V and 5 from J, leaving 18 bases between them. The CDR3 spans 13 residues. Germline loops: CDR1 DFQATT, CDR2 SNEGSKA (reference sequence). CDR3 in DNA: TGCAGTCACGCAGGGGAGCGGGATACTGAAGCTTTCTTT. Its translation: CSHAGERDTEAFF.